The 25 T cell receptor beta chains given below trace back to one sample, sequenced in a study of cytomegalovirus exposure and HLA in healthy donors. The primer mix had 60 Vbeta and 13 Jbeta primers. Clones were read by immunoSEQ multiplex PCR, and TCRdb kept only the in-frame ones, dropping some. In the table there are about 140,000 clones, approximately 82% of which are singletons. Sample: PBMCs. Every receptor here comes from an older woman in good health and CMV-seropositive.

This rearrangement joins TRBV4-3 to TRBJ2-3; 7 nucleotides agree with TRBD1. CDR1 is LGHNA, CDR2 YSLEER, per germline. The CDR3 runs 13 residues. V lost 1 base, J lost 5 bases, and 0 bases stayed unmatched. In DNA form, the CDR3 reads TGCGCCAGCAGCCAAGGACAGGGAGATACGCAGTATTTT. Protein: CASSQGQGDTQYF.

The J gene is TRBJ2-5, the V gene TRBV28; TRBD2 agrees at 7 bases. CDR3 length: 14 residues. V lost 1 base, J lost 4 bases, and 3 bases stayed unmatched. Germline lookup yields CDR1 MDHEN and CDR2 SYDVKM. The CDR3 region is CASSLSGEGETQYF. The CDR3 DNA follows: TGTGCCAGCAGTTTATCTGGGGAGGGAGAGACCCAGTACTTC.

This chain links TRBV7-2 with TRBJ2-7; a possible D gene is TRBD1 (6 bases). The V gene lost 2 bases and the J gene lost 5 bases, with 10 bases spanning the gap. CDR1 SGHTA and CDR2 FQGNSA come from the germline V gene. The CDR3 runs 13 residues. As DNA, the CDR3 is TGTGCCAGCAGCTTATTGCAGGGGCACGAGCAGTACTTC. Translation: CASSLLQGHEQYF.

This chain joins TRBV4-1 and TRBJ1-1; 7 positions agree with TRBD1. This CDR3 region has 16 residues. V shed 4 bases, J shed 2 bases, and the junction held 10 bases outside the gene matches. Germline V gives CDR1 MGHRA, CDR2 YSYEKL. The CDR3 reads CASSRQTGDINTEAFF. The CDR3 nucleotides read TGCGCCAGCAGCCGACAAACAGGGGATATTAACACTGAAGCTTTCTTT.

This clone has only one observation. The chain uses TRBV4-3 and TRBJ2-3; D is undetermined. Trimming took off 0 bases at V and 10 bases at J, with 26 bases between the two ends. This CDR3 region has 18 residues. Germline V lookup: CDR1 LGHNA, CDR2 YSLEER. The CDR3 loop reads CASSQDTPPTTSFEAQYF. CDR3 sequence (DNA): TGCGCCAGCAGCCAAGACACTCCTCCCACAACCTCTTTTGAGGCGCAGTATTTT.

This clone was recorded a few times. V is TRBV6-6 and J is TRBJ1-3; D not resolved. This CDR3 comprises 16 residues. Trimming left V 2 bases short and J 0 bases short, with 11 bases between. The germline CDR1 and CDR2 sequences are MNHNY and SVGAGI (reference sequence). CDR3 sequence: CASSYDAGSSGNTIYF. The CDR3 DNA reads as TGTGCCAGCAGTTACGACGCAGGTAGCTCTGGAAACACCATATATTTT.

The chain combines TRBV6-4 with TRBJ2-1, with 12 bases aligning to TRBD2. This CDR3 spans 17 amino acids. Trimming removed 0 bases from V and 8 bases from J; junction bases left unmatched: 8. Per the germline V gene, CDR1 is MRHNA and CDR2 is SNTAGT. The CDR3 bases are TGTGCCAGCAGTGACTCGAGTCGGACTAGCGGGATAGATGAGCAGTTCTTC. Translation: CASSDSSRTSGIDEQFF.

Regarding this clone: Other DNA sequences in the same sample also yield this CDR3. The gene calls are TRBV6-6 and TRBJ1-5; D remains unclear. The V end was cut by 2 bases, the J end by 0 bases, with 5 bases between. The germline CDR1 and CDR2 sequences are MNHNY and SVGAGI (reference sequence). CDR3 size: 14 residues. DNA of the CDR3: TGTGCCAGCAGTTACCGCGGTAGCAATCAGCCCCAGCATTTT. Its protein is CASSYRGSNQPQHF.

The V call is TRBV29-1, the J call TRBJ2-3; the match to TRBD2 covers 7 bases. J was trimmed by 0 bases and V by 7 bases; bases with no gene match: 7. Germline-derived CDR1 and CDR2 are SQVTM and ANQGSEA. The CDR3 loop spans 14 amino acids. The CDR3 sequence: CSAVLAASTDTQYF. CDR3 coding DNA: TGCAGCGCAGTCCTAGCGGCTAGCACAGATACGCAGTATTTT.

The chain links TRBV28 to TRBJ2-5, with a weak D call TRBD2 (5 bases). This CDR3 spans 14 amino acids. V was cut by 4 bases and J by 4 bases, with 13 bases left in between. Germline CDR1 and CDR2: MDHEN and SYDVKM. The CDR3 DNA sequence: TGTGCCAGCAGTTACAGTCGGGGTGGAGAGACCCAGTACTTC. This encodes CASSYSRGGETQYF.

CDR3 nucleotide sequence: TGTGCCAGCAGCCGCGACGGGACAGCGGCCTACGAGCAGTACTTC. Its translation is CASSRDGTAAYEQYF. The rearrangement uses TRBV5-5 and TRBJ2-7, with 7 bases matching TRBD1. The V segment lost 4 bases and the J segment 2 bases; nucleotides outside the gene matches: 9. The germline CDR1 and CDR2 sequences are SGHKS and YYEKEE (reference sequence). This CDR3 spans 15 amino acids.

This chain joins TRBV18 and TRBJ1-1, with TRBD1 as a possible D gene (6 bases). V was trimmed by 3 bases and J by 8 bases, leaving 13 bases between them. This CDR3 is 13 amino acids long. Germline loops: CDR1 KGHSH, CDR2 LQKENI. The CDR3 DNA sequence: TGTGCCAGCTCACCCAACAGGGAAGGAGAAGCTTTCTTT. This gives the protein CASSPNREGEAFF.

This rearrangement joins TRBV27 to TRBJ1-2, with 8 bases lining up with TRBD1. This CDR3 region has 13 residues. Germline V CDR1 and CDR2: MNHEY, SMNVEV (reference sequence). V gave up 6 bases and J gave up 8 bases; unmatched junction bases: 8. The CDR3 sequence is CASRQGGSEGYTF. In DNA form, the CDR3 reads TGTGCCAGCAGACAGGGGGGGTCGGAAGGCTACACCTTC.

CDR3 sequence (DNA): TGTGCCAGCGGACTAGCGGGAGATTCCGATACGCAGTATTTT. Encoded protein: CASGLAGDSDTQYF. V gene TRBV2 combines with J gene TRBJ2-3, with 13 bases lining up with TRBD2. Losses at the gene ends were 8 bases for V and 6 bases for J; bases not matched to a gene: 5. Germline CDR1 and CDR2: SNHLY and FYNNEI. The CDR3 covers 14 residues.

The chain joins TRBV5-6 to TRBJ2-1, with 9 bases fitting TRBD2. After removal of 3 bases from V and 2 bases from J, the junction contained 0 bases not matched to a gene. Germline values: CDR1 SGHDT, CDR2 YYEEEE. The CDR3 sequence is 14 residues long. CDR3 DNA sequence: TGTGCCAGCAGCTCTAGCGGGGCCTACAATGAGCAGTTCTTC. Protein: CASSSSGAYNEQFF.

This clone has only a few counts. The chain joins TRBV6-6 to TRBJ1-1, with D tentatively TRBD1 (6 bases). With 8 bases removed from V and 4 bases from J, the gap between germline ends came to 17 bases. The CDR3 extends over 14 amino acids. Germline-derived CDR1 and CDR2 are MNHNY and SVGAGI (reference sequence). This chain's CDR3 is CASQMGHQPTEAFF. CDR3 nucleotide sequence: TGTGCCAGCCAGATGGGACACCAGCCCACTGAAGCTTTCTTT.

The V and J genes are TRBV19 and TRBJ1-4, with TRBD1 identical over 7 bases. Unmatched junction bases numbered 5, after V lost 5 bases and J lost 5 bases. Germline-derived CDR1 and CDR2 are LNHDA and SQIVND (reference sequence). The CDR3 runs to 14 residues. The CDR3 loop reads CASSQQGRNEKLFF. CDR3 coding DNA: TGTGCCAGTAGTCAACAGGGGAGGAATGAAAAACTGTTTTTT.

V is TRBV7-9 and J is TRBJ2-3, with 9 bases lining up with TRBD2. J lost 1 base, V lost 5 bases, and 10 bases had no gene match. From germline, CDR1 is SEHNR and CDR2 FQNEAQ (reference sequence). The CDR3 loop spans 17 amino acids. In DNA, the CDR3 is TGTGCCAGCAGCCTCCCGCTGGCGGGAGGGGGCACAGATACGCAGTATTTT. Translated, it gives CASSLPLAGGGTDTQYF.

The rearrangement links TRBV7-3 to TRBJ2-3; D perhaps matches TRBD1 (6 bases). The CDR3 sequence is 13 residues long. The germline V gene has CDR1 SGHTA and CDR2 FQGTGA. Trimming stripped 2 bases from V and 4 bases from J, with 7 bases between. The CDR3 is CASSLGGADTQYF. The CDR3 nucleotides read TGTGCCAGCAGCTTAGGGGGCGCAGATACGCAGTATTTT. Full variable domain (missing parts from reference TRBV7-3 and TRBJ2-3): GAGVSQTPSNKVTEKGKYVELRCDPISGHTALYWYRQSLGQGPEFLIYFQGTGAADDSGLPNDRFFAVRPEGSVSTLKIQRTERGDSAVYLCASSLGGADTQYFGPGTRLTVL.

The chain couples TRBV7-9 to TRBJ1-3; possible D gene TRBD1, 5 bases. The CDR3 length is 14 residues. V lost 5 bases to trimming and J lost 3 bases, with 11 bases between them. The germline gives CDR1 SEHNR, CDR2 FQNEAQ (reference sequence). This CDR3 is CASSEGQVGNTIYF. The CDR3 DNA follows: TGTGCCAGCAGCGAAGGACAAGTTGGAAACACCATATATTTT.

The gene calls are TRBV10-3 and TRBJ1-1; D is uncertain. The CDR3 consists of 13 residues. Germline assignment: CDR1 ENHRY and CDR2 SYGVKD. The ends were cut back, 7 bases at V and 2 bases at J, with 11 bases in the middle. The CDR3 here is CAIKREINTEAFF. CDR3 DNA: TGTGCCATCAAGAGAGAAATTAACACTGAAGCTTTCTTT.

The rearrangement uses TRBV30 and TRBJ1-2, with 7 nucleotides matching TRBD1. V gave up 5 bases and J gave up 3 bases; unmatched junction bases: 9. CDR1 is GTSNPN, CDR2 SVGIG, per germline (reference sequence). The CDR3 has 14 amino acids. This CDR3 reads CAWATGRRHYGYTF. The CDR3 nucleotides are TGTGCCTGGGCGACAGGGCGTCGGCACTATGGCTACACCTTC.

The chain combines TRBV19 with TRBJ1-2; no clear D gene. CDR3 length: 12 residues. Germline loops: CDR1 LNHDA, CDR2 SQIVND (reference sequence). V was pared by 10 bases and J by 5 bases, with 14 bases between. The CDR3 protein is CATSMSLYGYTF. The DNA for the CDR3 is TGTGCCACCTCGATGTCACTGTATGGCTACACCTTC.

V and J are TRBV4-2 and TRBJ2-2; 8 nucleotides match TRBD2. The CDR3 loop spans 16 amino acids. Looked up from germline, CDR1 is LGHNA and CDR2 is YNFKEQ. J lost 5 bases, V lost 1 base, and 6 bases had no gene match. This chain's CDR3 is CASSQVLAEGTGELFF. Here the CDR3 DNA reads TGTGCCAGCAGCCAAGTACTAGCGGAAGGTACCGGGGAGCTGTTTTTT.

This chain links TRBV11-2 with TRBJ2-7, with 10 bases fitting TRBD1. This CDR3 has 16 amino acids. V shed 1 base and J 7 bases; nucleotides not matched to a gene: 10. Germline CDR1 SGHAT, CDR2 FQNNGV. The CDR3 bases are TGTGCCAGCAGCTTAGTGTGGGGACAGGGGTCTGGAGAGCAGTACTTC. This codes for CASSLVWGQGSGEQYF. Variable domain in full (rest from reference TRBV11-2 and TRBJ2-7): EAGVAQSPRYKIIEKRQSVAFWCNPISGHATLYWYQQILGQGPKLLIQFQNNGVVDDSQLPKDRFSAERLKGVDSTLKIQPAKLEDSAVYLCASSLVWGQGSGEQYFGPGTRLTVT.